This TCR beta chain emerged from a study of Graves' ophthalmopathy and Graves' hyperthyroidism. Across the whole study: The authors collected peripheral blood at initial diagnosis, before any treatment. Points from the study as a whole: Blood contained most expanded thyroid clonotypes exceeding 0.001 frequency.

Transcripts of RNA were the source for amplifying TCR beta CDR3 regions. HTBI primers were employed in first-round RT-PCR, then a second-round multiplex PCR followed. Each CDR3 protein gets one entry after TCRdb re-called the multiplex PCR reads with MiXCR. The table lists 200,000 to 250,000 distinct CDR3 sequences, around a fifth of them singletons. Ophthalmopathic donors had moderate-to-severe activity, CAS ≥3 and NOSPECS ≥4, with disease that had lasted under 3 months. After removal of 6 bases from V and 1 base from J, the junction contained 9 bases not matched to a gene. CDR1 is LNHDA, CDR2 SQIVND, per germline (reference sequence). This CDR3 has 17 residues. Ten or more counts support this clonotype. Its specificity is unknown.

This clonotype was sampled from a woman in her forties or fifties with Graves' ophthalmopathy. The chain is built from TRBV19 and TRBJ2-2; 9 bases fit TRBD1. The material sequenced was peripheral blood. Written as DNA, the CDR3 is TGTGCCAGTAGCCTCCTCGGACAGGGGAAGAACACCGGGGAGCTGTTTTTT. Protein product: CASSLLGQGKNTGELFF.